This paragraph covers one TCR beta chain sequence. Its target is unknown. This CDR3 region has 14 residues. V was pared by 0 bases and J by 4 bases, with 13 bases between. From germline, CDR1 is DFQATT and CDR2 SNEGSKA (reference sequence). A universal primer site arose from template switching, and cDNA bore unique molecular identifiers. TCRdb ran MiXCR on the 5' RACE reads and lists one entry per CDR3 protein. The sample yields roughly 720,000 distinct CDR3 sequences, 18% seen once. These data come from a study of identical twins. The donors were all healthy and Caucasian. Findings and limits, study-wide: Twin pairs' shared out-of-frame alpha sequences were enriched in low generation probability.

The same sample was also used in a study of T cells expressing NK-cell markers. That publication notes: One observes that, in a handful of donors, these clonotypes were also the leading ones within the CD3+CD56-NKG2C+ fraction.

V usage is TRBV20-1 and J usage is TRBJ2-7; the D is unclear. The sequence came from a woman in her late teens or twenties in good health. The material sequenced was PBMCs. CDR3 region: CSARDLLRGYEQYF. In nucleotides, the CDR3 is TGCAGTGCTAGAGACCTCCTCCGTGGATACGAGCAGTACTTC.